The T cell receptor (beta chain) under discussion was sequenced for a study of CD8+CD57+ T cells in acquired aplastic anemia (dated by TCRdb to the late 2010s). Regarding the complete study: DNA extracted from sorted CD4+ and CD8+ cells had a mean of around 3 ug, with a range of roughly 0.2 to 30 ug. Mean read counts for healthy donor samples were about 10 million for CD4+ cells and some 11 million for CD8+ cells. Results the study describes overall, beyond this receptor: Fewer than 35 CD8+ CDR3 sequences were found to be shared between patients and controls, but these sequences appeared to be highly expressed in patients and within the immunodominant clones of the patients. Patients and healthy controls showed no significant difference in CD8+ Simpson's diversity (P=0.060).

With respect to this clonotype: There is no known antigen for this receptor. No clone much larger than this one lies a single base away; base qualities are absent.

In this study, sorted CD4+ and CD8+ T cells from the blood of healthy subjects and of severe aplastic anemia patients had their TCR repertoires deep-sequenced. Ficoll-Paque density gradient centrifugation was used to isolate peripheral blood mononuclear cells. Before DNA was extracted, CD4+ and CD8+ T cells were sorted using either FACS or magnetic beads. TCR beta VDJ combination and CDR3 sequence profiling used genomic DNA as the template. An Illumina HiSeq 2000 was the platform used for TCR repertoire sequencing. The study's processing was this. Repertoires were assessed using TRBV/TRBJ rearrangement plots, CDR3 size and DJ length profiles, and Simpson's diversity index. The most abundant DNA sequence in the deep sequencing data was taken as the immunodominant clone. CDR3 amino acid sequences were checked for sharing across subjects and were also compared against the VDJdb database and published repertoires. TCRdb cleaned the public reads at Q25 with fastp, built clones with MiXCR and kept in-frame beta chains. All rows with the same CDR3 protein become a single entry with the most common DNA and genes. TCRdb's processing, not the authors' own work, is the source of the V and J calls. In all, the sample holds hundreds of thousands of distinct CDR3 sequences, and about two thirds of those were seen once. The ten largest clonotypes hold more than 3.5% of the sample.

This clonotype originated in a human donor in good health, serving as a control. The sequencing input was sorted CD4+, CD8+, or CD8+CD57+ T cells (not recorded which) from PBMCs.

In nucleotides, the sequence is TGTGCCAGCAGCCAAGTAGGTGGGGCGGACGGAAACACTTTCTTT. Its protein product is CASSQVGGADGNTFF. The chain employs TRBV9 and TRBJ1-1; the D region possibly corresponds to TRBD1 (5 bases align). The CDR3, from cysteine to phenylalanine, totals 15 residues. CDR3 DNA is the only sequence kept; it has 45 bases, read in frame from the first base. V is pared back by 4 bases and J by 12 bases, with 25 bases lying between the germline termini. CDR1 and CDR2, looked up from the germline V gene, are SGDLS and YYNGEE.